A single sample gave rise to the 12 T cell receptor beta chains below, sequenced in a study of CXCR3-negative and CXCR3-positive naive CD8 T cells. The TRB libraries of cDNA were built by UMI-labeled 5' RACE. TCRdb reworked the 5' RACE reads into one entry per CDR3 protein, no DNA. The repertoire shows about 130,000 distinct CDR3 sequences; the top ten hold 0.45% to 0.55%. The specimen sequenced was naive CXCR3- CD8+ T cells from blood. The subset denotes: CD45RO-CCR7+CD27+CD95- naive CD8+ T cells lacking CXCR3 (TNR3-). These receptors were taken from a human donor in good health. Some clones in this sample may be carry-over from other donors' samples.

This chain connects TRBV30 to TRBJ2-7; the TRBD2 assignment by TCRdb is unverifiable without DNA. The CDR3 runs to 13 residues. In germline, CDR1 is GTSNPN, CDR2 SVGIG (reference sequence). This chain's CDR3 is CAWSHGETYEQYF.

The genes are TRBV29-1 and TRBJ2-1. CDR1 is SQVTM and CDR2 is ANQGSEA in the germline V gene. There are 13 residues in the CDR3. The chain's CDR3 is CSVELGLTDEQFF.

The V gene is TRBV10-3, the J gene TRBJ1-3; TCRdb selects TRBD1, and the lack of DNA leaves this call unchecked. The CDR3 runs to 13 residues. The V gene's germline CDR1 is ENHRY and CDR2 SYGVKD. CDR3: CAIMGGPGNTIYF.

The V call is TRBV4-1, the J call TRBJ2-5. The V gene's germline CDR1 is MGHRA and CDR2 YSYEKL. CDR3 length: 12 residues. CDR3 region: CASSHDKETQYF.

The gene calls are TRBV7-9 and TRBJ2-1; lacking DNA, the TRBD2 call made by TCRdb goes unchecked. Germline-derived CDR1 and CDR2 are SEHNR and FQNEAQ (reference sequence). This CDR3 spans 20 amino acids. The chain's CDR3 is CASSFPGLAGGPSSYNEQFF.

This rearrangement joins TRBV9 to TRBJ2-2; TCRdb's assignment of TRBD1 cannot be checked, as there is no DNA. This CDR3 contains 17 residues. Germline CDR1 is SGDLS and CDR2 is YYNGEE. The CDR3 region is CASSSRGRSTNTGELFF.

V gene TRBV5-6 combines with J gene TRBJ1-6; TCRdb's D call of TRBD1 is untestable without DNA. Germline lookup yields CDR1 SGHDT and CDR2 YYEEEE. This CDR3 comprises 15 residues. The CDR3 protein is CASSPDRDFNSPLHF.

This chain uses TRBV4-1 with TRBJ2-3; as DNA is missing, the TRBD2 call by TCRdb cannot be tested. Germline CDR1 reads MGHRA; CDR2 reads YSYEKL. The CDR3 runs 16 residues. CDR3 loop: CASSQVEGATTDTQYF.

The V and J genes are TRBV9 and TRBJ2-2; the TCRdb D gene call, TRBD1, has no DNA to confirm it. The CDR3 is 15 amino acids. The germline CDR1 and CDR2 sequences are SGDLS and YYNGEE. The CDR3 sequence is CASSVGDHNTGELFF.

The chain links TRBV7-2 to TRBJ2-1. The CDR3 contains 12 residues. Germline-derived CDR1 and CDR2 are SGHTA and FQGNSA. The CDR3 spells CASSLAGVEQFF. The full variable domain, with the rest looked up from reference TRBV7-2 and TRBJ2-1, is GAGVSQSPSNKVTEKGKDVELRCDPISGHTALYWYRQSLGQGLEFLIYFQGNSAPDKSGLPSDRFSAERTGGSVSTLTIQRTQQEDSAVYLCASSLAGVEQFFGPGTRLTVL.

The chain combines TRBV7-9 with TRBJ2-3; lacking DNA, the TRBD1 call made by TCRdb goes unchecked. CDR3 length equals 13 residues. The germline V gene encodes CDR1 SEHNR and CDR2 FQNEAQ (reference sequence). The CDR3 is CASRNLGVDTQYF.

The V and J genes are TRBV6-6 and TRBJ1-1; TCRdb designates TRBD1, a call that cannot be tested without DNA. CDR1 and CDR2 (germline): MNHNY, SVGAGI (reference sequence). This CDR3 contains 17 residues. The CDR3 spells CASKDEYVTGAGTEAFF.